The 20 T cell receptor beta chains below come from one sample, sequenced in a study of control samples from healthy donors and cancer patients. Clones were sequenced by immunoSEQ multiplex PCR, and TCRdb holds only the in-frame ones, with some missing. The sample includes over 100,000 clones, 70% to 90% of them seen just once. The sequenced material came from blood. The receptors stem from a man aged 40-55 years in good health.

The chain has TRBV11-2 and TRBJ2-7; a weak D match, TRBD2 (5 bases). Per germline, CDR1 SGHAT and CDR2 FQNNGV. Trimming cost V 5 bases and J 3 bases, with 14 bases left between them. CDR3 size: 14 residues. Written as DNA, the CDR3 is TGTGCCAGCAGCGTCCGCCCGGGAAACTACGAGCAGTACTTC. This sequence encodes CASSVRPGNYEQYF.

V is TRBV6-6 and J is TRBJ1-4; the match to TRBD1 covers 8 bases. The germline V gene encodes CDR1 MNHNY and CDR2 SVGAGI (reference sequence). V dropped 7 bases and J dropped 7; count of bases not matched to a gene: 11. The CDR3 consists of 15 residues. For the CDR3, the DNA is TGTGCCAGCAATGATGGACAGGGTCGCTCTGAAAAACTGTTTTTT. Translating it yields CASNDGQGRSEKLFF.

The chain links TRBV6-5 to TRBJ1-4; the match to TRBD1 covers 7 bases. Per germline, CDR1 MNHEY and CDR2 SVGAGI. The CDR3 extends over 15 amino acids. V gave up 2 bases and J gave up 0 bases; unmatched junction bases: 0. The CDR3 protein is CASSYGTATNEKLFF. The CDR3 nucleotides read TGTGCCAGCAGTTACGGGACAGCAACTAATGAAAAACTGTTTTTT.

The chain joins TRBV30 to TRBJ1-2; 8 nucleotides agree with TRBD1. CDR1 and CDR2 from the germline V gene are GTSNPN and SVGIG (reference sequence). The length of the CDR3 is 13 residues. Unmatched junction bases numbered 5, after V lost 0 bases and J lost 8 bases. CDR3 sequence reads: CAWSVLSGGGYTF. CDR3 nucleotides: TGTGCCTGGAGTGTACTATCAGGGGGCGGCTACACCTTC.

The gene calls are TRBV7-7 and TRBJ2-3; 7 bases are a match to TRBD2. Germline-derived CDR1 and CDR2 are SSHAT and FNYEAQ (reference sequence). The CDR3 extends over 14 amino acids. Losses at the gene ends were 7 bases for V and 4 bases for J; bases not matched to a gene: 8. The chain's CDR3 is CASNPLGGADTQYF. CDR3 coding DNA: TGTGCCAGCAACCCCCTGGGGGGGGCAGATACGCAGTATTTT.

This rearrangement joins TRBV25-1 to TRBJ1-2; the D is unclear. There are 14 residues in the CDR3. From germline, CDR1 is MGHDK and CDR2 SYGVNS. V was trimmed by 7 bases and J by 0 bases, leaving 12 bases between them. CDR3 sequence (DNA): TGTGCCAGCAAGGACCACAGTTCTAACTATGGCTACACCTTC. The encoded protein is CASKDHSSNYGYTF.

This chain joins TRBV30 and TRBJ1-2; D uncertain. The ends were cut back, 2 bases at V and 8 bases at J, with 18 bases in the middle. Germline-derived CDR1 and CDR2 are GTSNPN and SVGIG (reference sequence). The CDR3 has 14 amino acids. The CDR3 loop reads CAWSFIGVAKGYTF. The CDR3 region has the DNA TGTGCCTGGAGTTTCATCGGGGTGGCGAAAGGCTACACCTTC.

Comments on this clone: A read error may account for a junction end that differs from germline. The chain uses TRBV9 and TRBJ2-7, with TRBD2 identical over 9 bases. Germline CDR1 reads SGDLS; CDR2 reads YYNGEE. The CDR3 has 15 residues. The CDR3 spells CARSVGRGGPYEQYF. As DNA, the CDR3 is TGTGCCCGCAGCGTTGGGCGGGGGGGGCCCTACGAGCAGTACTTC.

This sequence joins TRBV3-1 (or the pseudogene TRBV3-2) and TRBJ2-1; D unresolved. This CDR3 comprises 14 residues. Germline V gene data show CDR1 as LGHDT and CDR2 as YNNKEL (reference sequence). The V and J ends lost 0 bases and 15 bases respectively, with 18 bases between them. CDR3 DNA sequence: TGTGCCAGCAGCCAAGATAACCAGGCCTATGGGTCGTTCTTC. Its protein product is CASSQDNQAYGSFF.

The V and J genes are TRBV5-6 and TRBJ1-2; D might be TRBD1 (5 bases). This CDR3 contains 16 residues. V was shortened by 3 bases and J by 5 bases, with 20 bases between the two germline ends. CDR1 is SGHDT and CDR2 is YYEEEE in the germline V gene. This CDR3 is CASSSGRLGESYGYTF. CDR3 sequence (DNA): TGTGCCAGCAGCTCTGGCAGGTTAGGGGAATCGTATGGCTACACCTTC.

The chain links TRBV3-1 (or the pseudogene TRBV3-2) to TRBJ1-5; the D is unclear. The CDR3 has 13 residues. Germline V gene data show CDR1 as LGHDT and CDR2 as YNNKEL (reference sequence). V gave up 0 bases and J gave up 4 bases, with 4 bases separating them. CDR3 DNA sequence: TGTGCCAGCAGCCAAGAGGGGAATCAGCCCCAGCATTTT. It yields the protein CASSQEGNQPQHF.

Here the CDR3 reads CASSIAGRLAKNIQYF. DNA of the CDR3: TGTGCCAGCAGCATAGCGGGCCGGCTAGCCAAAAACATTCAGTACTTC. The chain employs TRBV5-4 and TRBJ2-4, with 7 bases identical to TRBD2. This CDR3 comprises 16 residues. After removal of 4 bases from V and 0 bases from J, the junction contained 7 bases not matched to a gene. Germline CDR1 reads SGHNT; CDR2 reads YYREEE (reference sequence). The variable domain in full, with the rest retrieved from reference TRBV5-4 and TRBJ2-4, is ETGVTQSPTHLIKTRGQQVTLRCSSQSGHNTVSWYQQALGQGPQFIFQYYREEENGRGNFPPRFSGLQFPNYSSELNVNALELDDSALYLCASSIAGRLAKNIQYFGAGTRLSVL.

The chain uses TRBV12-3 or TRBV12-4 and TRBJ2-1; D gene uncertain. The CDR3 is made up of 13 amino acids. The V end lost 6 bases, the J end lost 5 bases, and 11 bases lay between the germline ends. The CDR3 bases are TGTGCCAGCAGACCCCGGTCCCACAATGAGCAGTTCTTC. Its protein is CASRPRSHNEQFF.

The CDR3 loop reads CATSDPGTSKGQPQHF. In DNA, the CDR3 is TGTGCCACCAGTGACCCCGGGACCTCAAAGGGTCAGCCCCAGCATTTT. The V gene is TRBV24-1, the J gene TRBJ1-5; D perhaps matches TRBD1 (5 bases). From germline, CDR1 is KGHDR and CDR2 SFDVKD. Between the trimmed V and J ends, which lost 4 bases and 6 bases, there was a span of 18 bases. The CDR3 sequence is 16 residues long.

V is TRBV27 and J is TRBJ2-1; the match to TRBD1 covers 10 bases. V trimming: 6 bases; J trimming: 2 bases; junction bases outside the gene matches: 4. Germline V gene lookup returns CDR1 MNHEY and CDR2 SMNVEV (reference sequence). CDR3 length: 15 amino acids. This CDR3 is CASRMDRGTYNEQFF. The CDR3 nucleotides read TGTGCCAGCAGAATGGACAGGGGGACCTACAATGAGCAGTTCTTC.

The rearrangement uses TRBV30 and TRBJ1-1, with a possible D match to TRBD1 (5 bases). With 4 bases removed from V and 5 bases from J, the gap between germline ends came to 11 bases. Germline CDR1 is GTSNPN and CDR2 is SVGIG (reference sequence). The CDR3 has 12 residues. Here the CDR3 DNA reads TGTGCCTGGACGGGGGTGAGGACTGAAGCTTTCTTT. Translation gives CAWTGVRTEAFF.

This rearrangement joins TRBV18 to TRBJ1-4, with 7 bases that match TRBD1. Losses at the gene ends were 5 bases for V and 5 bases for J; bases not matched to a gene: 11. In germline, CDR1 is KGHSH, CDR2 LQKENI. CDR3 size: 16 residues. The CDR3 loop reads CASSTRTGQKNEKLFF. The CDR3 DNA is TGTGCCAGCTCAACCCGGACGGGACAGAAGAATGAAAAACTGTTTTTT.

The chain has TRBV24-1 and TRBJ2-1; the D gene is possibly TRBD1 (6 bases). Germline V gives CDR1 KGHDR, CDR2 SFDVKD. Trimming cost V 2 bases and J 8 bases, with 15 bases left between them. CDR3 length: 15 amino acids. The CDR3 DNA reads as TGTGCCACCAGTGATTGGGGGACACAAGTGGATGAGCAGTTCTTC. It is translated as CATSDWGTQVDEQFF.

The gene calls are TRBV30 and TRBJ1-2, with a weak D call TRBD1 (5 bases). The V gene's germline CDR1 is GTSNPN and CDR2 SVGIG (reference sequence). V gave up 3 bases and J gave up 8 bases, with 16 bases separating them. This CDR3 contains 13 residues. The DNA of the CDR3 is TGTGCCTGGAGCGCCTTTGAGGGGCGCGGCTACACCTTC. Its translation: CAWSAFEGRGYTF.

The gene calls are TRBV10-2 and TRBJ1-6; D call uncertain. V was cut by 4 bases and J by 0 bases, with 4 bases left in between. The CDR3 sequence is 14 residues long. Per the germline V gene, CDR1 is WSHSY and CDR2 is SAAADI. The CDR3 region is CASSVDSYNSPLHF. As DNA, the CDR3 is TGCGCCAGCAGTGTAGACTCCTATAATTCACCCCTCCACTTT.